This T cell receptor (beta chain) emerged from a study of blood T cell repertoires in COVID-19. Study-level information: Samples taken during acute and convalescent COVID-19 were collected in the United States, Italy and Spain. In each case, the material was cDNA or gDNA derived from T cells, B-cell-depleted T cells, or PBMCs.

Authors' methods: Scientists estimated how many nucleated cells there were by amplifying reference gene primers. Profiled with immunoSEQ multiplex PCR; TCRdb holds only in-frame clones, not every one. The V and J calls and clone size come from that table; D and trimming were worked out from the DNA. The sample shows about 140,000 clones, around 80% of them seen only once. This CDR3 is built from 14 residues. Trimming cost V 4 bases and J 5 bases; bases outside gene matches: 3. Germline values: CDR1 SNHLY, CDR2 FYNNEI. The rearrangement joins TRBV2 to TRBJ2-2; 8 nucleotides agree with TRBD1. The sequencing sample was made of peripheral blood. This receptor was obtained from a man between 60 and 70 years old who had recovered from COVID-19. The CDR3 loop is CASSGRTGTGELFF. CDR3 nucleotide sequence: TGTGCCAGCAGTGGTCGGACAGGGACCGGGGAGCTGTTTTTT.